The rows below give T cell receptor beta chains drawn from one sample of a study of Ad26.COV2.S vaccination and SARS-CoV-2 variants. Method: immunoSEQ multiplex PCR; TCRdb's copy keeps in-frame clones and lacks some. The sample holds about 320,000 clones; 85% are singletons and the top ten take around 2%. Sequenced here: peripheral blood, sampled in a trial of Ad26.COV2.S vaccine versus placebo. These receptors were obtained from a person aged 18-60 years who received the Ad26.COV2.S COVID-19 vaccine or a placebo. Both conserved end residues are part of each CDR3. Each record gives: clone size, V gene, D gene, J gene, CDR3 protein, CDR3 DNA. The D gene is left open where the match is weak. Clone size is shown for a subset of rows, as once, few, many or a class of expanded clone.

few,TRBV21-1,-,TRBJ2-6,CASSRRESGANVLTF,TGTGCCAGCAGCAGGCGGGAGTCTGGGGCCAACGTCCTGACTTTC
few,TRBV7-2,-,TRBJ1-2,CASSLAGGYGYTF,TGTGCCAGCAGCTTAGCAGGAGGCTATGGCTACACCTTC
-,TRBV10-3,-,TRBJ1-1,CAIRGAEHTEAFF,TGTGCCATCAGGGGGGCGGAACACACTGAAGCTTTCTTT
-,TRBV28,-,TRBJ1-5,CASSLSRGALYQPQHF,TGTGCCAGCAGTTTATCCCGGGGGGCGCTTTATCAGCCCCAGCATTTT
-,TRBV9,-,TRBJ1-6,CASSVDGGLESPLHF,TGTGCCAGCAGCGTAGATGGAGGGCTCGAGTCACCCCTCCACTTT
-,TRBV5-8,-,TRBJ2-3,CASSFKDRSDTQYF,TGTGCCAGCAGCTTCAAGGACAGATCAGATACGCAGTATTTT
-,TRBV5-1,TRBD1,TRBJ2-7,CASSLGQFGAYEQYF,TGCGCCAGCAGCCTGGGACAGTTCGGAGCCTACGAGCAGTACTTC
once,TRBV6-4,-,TRBJ2-2,CASSGLPAGNGELFF,TGTGCCAGCAGTGGCCTACCCGCGGGGAACGGGGAGCTGTTTTTT
-,TRBV6-5,TRBD2,TRBJ2-7,CASTPYSGGAFEQYF,TGTGCCAGCACCCCCTATAGCGGGGGGGCCTTCGAGCAGTACTTC
-,TRBV9,TRBD1,TRBJ1-6,CASSEETGGVGSPLHF,TGTGCCAGCAGCGAGGAGACAGGGGGCGTGGGTTCACCCCTCCACTTT
-,TRBV28,TRBD1,TRBJ2-6,CASSSRTGGSHGANVLTF,TGTGCCAGCAGTTCTCGGACAGGGGGCTCCCATGGGGCCAACGTCCTGACTTTC
-,TRBV7-3,-,TRBJ1-2,CASSLNARGQGGYTF,TGTGCCAGCAGCTTAAACGCCCGGGGCCAAGGTGGCTACACCTTC
once,TRBV2,-,TRBJ1-2,CASLETAFDYGYTF,TGTGCCAGCTTGGAGACCGCCTTCGACTATGGCTACACCTTC
-,TRBV7-6,-,TRBJ1-1,CASSWQAGDGGNTEAFF,TGTGCCAGCAGCTGGCAGGCGGGGGATGGCGGGAACACTGAAGCTTTCTTT
-,TRBV2,-,TRBJ1-1,CASSEVEGLNAFF,TGTGCCAGCAGTGAAGTGGAGGGTCTTAACGCTTTCTTT
-,TRBV13,-,TRBJ2-7,CASSLAGYEQYF,TGTGCCAGCAGCTTAGCCGGCTACGAGCAGTACTTC
-,TRBV7-8,-,TRBJ1-6,CASSTQPRGSYNSPLHF,TGTGCCAGCAGCACGCAACCGCGGGGGTCCTATAATTCACCCCTCCACTTT
-,TRBV6-2/TRBV6-3,TRBD1,TRBJ1-2,CASSWDRGYGYTF,TGTGCCAGCAGCTGGGACAGGGGATATGGCTACACCTTC
-,TRBV7-3,-,TRBJ2-3,CASSPTGRTDTQYF,TGTGCCAGCAGCCCTACAGGTCGCACAGATACGCAGTATTTT
-,TRBV7-9,TRBD2,TRBJ2-3,CASSYLAGSTDTQYF,TGTGCCAGCAGCTACTTAGCGGGAAGCACAGATACGCAGTATTTT
-,TRBV2,TRBD1,TRBJ1-1,CASRDDRVSEAFF,TGTGCCAGCAGGGATGACAGGGTGAGTGAAGCTTTCTTT
-,TRBV4-2,-,TRBJ2-7,CASSQITGTHEQYF,TGTGCCAGCAGCCAAATAACAGGCACCCACGAGCAGTACTTC
-,TRBV27,-,TRBJ1-1,CASRPGRVSDAFF,TGTGCCAGCCGACCTGGCAGGGTCTCAGACGCTTTCTTT
once,TRBV5-1,TRBD1,TRBJ1-2,CASSSQPGQGNYGYTF,TGCGCCAGCAGCTCCCAACCGGGACAGGGAAACTATGGCTACACCTTC
-,TRBV27,-,TRBJ1-4,CAGHLTGGGEKLFF,TGTGCCGGCCACCTTACAGGAGGGGGTGAAAAACTGTTTTTT
-,TRBV11-2,TRBD1,TRBJ1-1,CASSLRTGALTEAFF,TGTGCCAGCAGCTTAAGGACAGGGGCGCTGACTGAAGCTTTCTTT
many,TRBV28,TRBD2,TRBJ2-1,CASSFSGGYNEQFF,TGTGCCAGCAGTTTTAGCGGGGGCTACAATGAGCAGTTCTTC
-,TRBV24-1,-,TRBJ1-1,CATSLTLNTEAFF,TGTGCCACCAGCCTTACCTTGAACACTGAAGCTTTCTTT
-,TRBV6-6,-,TRBJ1-2,CASSSGILYGYTF,TGTGCCAGCAGTAGCGGGATCCTCTATGGCTACACCTTC
-,TRBV5-1,-,TRBJ1-1,CASSFGQQMNTEAFF,TGCGCCAGCAGCTTTGGACAGCAAATGAACACTGAAGCTTTCTTT
-,TRBV7-6,-,TRBJ1-3,CASSLAGGPYSGNTIYF,TGTGCCAGCAGCTTAGCGGGAGGCCCTTACTCTGGAAACACCATATATTTT